This T cell receptor (beta chain) was sequenced in a study of CD8+ T cells in alopecia areata. Sequencing used cDNA as its template, made by extracting RNA and reverse transcribing it. This table comes from immunoSEQ multiplex PCR, and its TCRdb copy is limited to in-frame clones, with some not included. This sample has about 70,000 clones; approximately 28% occur once, and the top ten carry just under 15%. The ends were cut back, 4 bases at V and 0 bases at J, with 10 bases in the middle. CDR3 length: 13 residues. Germline lookup yields CDR1 GTSNPN and CDR2 SVGIG (reference sequence). Stated treatment: oral pan-JAK inhibitor, 5-10 mg twice daily.

The V call is TRBV30, the J call TRBJ2-7; D gene uncertain. The material was CD8+ T cells sorted from blood, obtained at week 4, from a patient treated with tofacitinib. This sequence originates from a human donor with alopecia areata. The CDR3 nucleotides read TGTGCCTGGATATCCCTAAACTCCTACGAGCAGTACTTC. Its protein is CAWISLNSYEQYF.